A single sample gave rise to the 9 T cell receptor beta chains below, sequenced in a study of shared clonotypes between healthy human individuals. Data came from immunoSEQ multiplex PCR; TCRdb stores just in-frame clones and leaves some out. The sample includes a few million clones, more than 90% of them seen just once. Sequencing was done on a sample of naive CD4+ T cells sorted from blood. Subset given: CD45RA+ positively selected. The source is a man younger than 30 in good health.

The count of this clone is one. The V gene is TRBV9, the J gene TRBJ2-7; TRBD2 aligns across 8 bases. Germline CDR1 is SGDLS and CDR2 is YYNGEE. The CDR3 runs 14 residues. The trim removed 4 bases at V and 6 bases at J, leaving 9 bases unmatched. The CDR3 DNA reads as TGTGCCAGCAGCTCATTAGCGGGACCGGGCGAGCAGTACTTC. Translated, it gives CASSSLAGPGEQYF.

V is TRBV4-1 and J is TRBJ1-1; no clear D. Trimming pared 0 bases from V and 0 bases from J, leaving 20 bases between. Germline V gene data show CDR1 as MGHRA and CDR2 as YSYEKL. This CDR3 has 19 residues. In DNA form, the CDR3 reads TGCGCCAGCAGCCAAGATAAGGCAGCAAGTAGGAATATGAACACTGAAGCTTTCTTT. This codes for CASSQDKAASRNMNTEAFF.

The chain links TRBV28 to TRBJ1-2; a possible D gene is TRBD1 (5 bases). V lost 5 bases and J 6 bases, leaving 19 bases between the germline ends. CDR1 is MDHEN and CDR2 is SYDVKM in the germline V gene. This CDR3 comprises 15 residues. CDR3 DNA sequence: TGTGCCAGCAGTATAGGGACTACAGTTCCTAATGGCTACACCTTC. Protein product: CASSIGTTVPNGYTF.

This clone was observed a single time. This chain joins TRBV7-9 and TRBJ2-5, with D possibly being TRBD1 or TRBD2 (6 bases each). The CDR3 totals 16 residues. V was cut by 1 base and J by 5 bases, with 17 bases left in between. Germline V gives CDR1 SEHNR, CDR2 FQNEAQ (reference sequence). CDR3 nucleotide sequence: TGTGCCAGCAGCTTAGGGCTTAGGGGGGCCGAGGAGACCCAGTACTTC. Protein: CASSLGLRGAEETQYF.

The chain employs TRBV2 and TRBJ2-1; D is perhaps TRBD2 (6 bases). The V end lost 7 bases, the J end lost 9 bases, and 10 bases lay between the germline ends. The CDR3 is 11 residues long. Germline CDR1 reads SNHLY; CDR2 reads FYNNEI. CDR3 in DNA: TGTGCCAGCACCTCCGGGAGTGAGCAGTTCTTC. Its translation is CASTSGSEQFF. Variable domain in full (rest from reference TRBV2 and TRBJ2-1): EPEVTQTPSHQVTQMGQEVILRCVPISNHLYFYWYRQILGQKVEFLVSFYNNEISEKSEIFDDQFSVERPDGSNFTLKIRSTKLEDSAMYFCASTSGSEQFFGPGTRLTVL.

The gene calls are TRBV27 and TRBJ1-2, with D possibly matching TRBD1 (5 bases). CDR1 and CDR2 from the germline V gene are MNHEY and SMNVEV (reference sequence). There are 13 residues in the CDR3. Between the trimmed V and J ends, which lost 5 bases and 6 bases, there was a span of 13 bases. In DNA, the CDR3 is TGTGCCAGCAGTCCTAGGACACAAAATGGCTACACCTTC. It yields the protein CASSPRTQNGYTF.

V and J are TRBV4-1 and TRBJ2-1; 13 bases align to TRBD2. Germline values: CDR1 MGHRA, CDR2 YSYEKL. With V trimmed by 4 bases and J by 8 bases, 5 bases remained unmatched. CDR3 size: 15 residues. The CDR3 sequence: CASSRGTSGNDEQFF. CDR3 nucleotides: TGCGCCAGCAGCCGCGGGACTAGCGGGAACGATGAGCAGTTCTTC.

The chain recombines TRBV6-6 with TRBJ2-5; perhaps D is TRBD1 or TRBD2 (5 bases each). The last part of the DNA fits TRBJ2-7 better; the J call may be wrong. Germline-derived CDR1 and CDR2 are MNHNY and SVGAGI (reference sequence). The CDR3 loop spans 15 amino acids. The CDR3 DNA reads as TGTGCCAGCAGTTTCACCGGGACCAGAGCCTACGAGCAGTACTTC. Amino acid sequence: CASSFTGTRAYEQYF.

This sequence joins TRBV5-1 and TRBJ1-2, with D possibly matching TRBD1 (6 bases). The germline V gene has CDR1 SGHRS and CDR2 YFSETQ. The germline V and J ends were trimmed by 4 bases and 3 bases, with 16 bases remaining between them. This CDR3 has 15 residues. CDR3 sequence (DNA): TGCGCCAGCAGCAATGCAGGGGACGGCGACTATGGCTACACCTTC. Protein sequence: CASSNAGDGDYGYTF.